These T cell receptor beta chains were read from a single sample in a study of vaccination and CD4 T cells after COVID-19. A single record per CDR3 protein comes from TCRdb applying MiXCR to the PCR reads. The sample consists of several thousand distinct CDR3 sequences, approximately 28% of them appearing once. These receptors' targets are unknown. The source material was CD4+ T cells from blood, cultured in vitro. Receptors were obtained from a human donor in good health. CDR3s leave out the opening cysteine and the closing phenylalanine or tryptophan.

J,V,CDR3
TRBJ2-3,TRBV6-2/TRBV6-3,ASSYSERNTQY
TRBJ2-7,TRBV18,ASSQQGGYEQY
TRBJ2-3,TRBV10-3,ASGASGRSTDTQY
TRBJ1-1,TRBV20-1,TLLGDSIEAF
TRBJ2-1,TRBV27,ASRTGTGEDGQF
TRBJ2-1,TRBV6-2/TRBV6-3,ASSYSQAPYNEQF
TRBJ1-2,TRBV29-1,SVVEAYGYT
TRBJ2-2,TRBV7-9,ASSPLGGRTGELF
TRBJ2-5,TRBV7-9,ASSSRTGFQETQY
TRBJ1-2,TRBV20-1,SARTGQGYT